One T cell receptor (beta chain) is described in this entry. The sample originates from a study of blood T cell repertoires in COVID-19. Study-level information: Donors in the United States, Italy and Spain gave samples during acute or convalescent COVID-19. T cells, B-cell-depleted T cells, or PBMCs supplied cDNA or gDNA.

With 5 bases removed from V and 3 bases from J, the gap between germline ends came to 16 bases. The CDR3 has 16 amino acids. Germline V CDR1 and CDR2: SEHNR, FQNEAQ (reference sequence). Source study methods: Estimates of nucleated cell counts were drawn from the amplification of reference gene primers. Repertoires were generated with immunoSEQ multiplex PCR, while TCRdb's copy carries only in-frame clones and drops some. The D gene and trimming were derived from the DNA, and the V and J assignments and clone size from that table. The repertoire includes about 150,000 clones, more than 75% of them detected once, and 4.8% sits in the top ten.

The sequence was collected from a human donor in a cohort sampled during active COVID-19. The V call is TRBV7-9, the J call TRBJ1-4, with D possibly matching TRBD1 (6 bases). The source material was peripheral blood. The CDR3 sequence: CASSPRGLLPNEKLFF. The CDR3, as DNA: TGTGCCAGCAGCCCCAGGGGTCTCCTCCCTAATGAAAAACTGTTTTTT.